This TCR beta chain was recovered during a study of early stage breast cancer tumors. Study-level points and caveats: Enriched TCRB sequences shared across patients were mostly commonly generated sequences.

As for this clone: Its antigen is as yet unknown.

Profiling relied on immunoSEQ multiplex PCR, and the TCRdb table lists in-frame clones only, not all of them. Here the sample spans tens of thousands of clones, 80% being singletons. What was sequenced was blood. The sequence was collected from a person between 60 and 70 years old with breast cancer.

The CDR3 DNA reads TGCGCCAGCAGCTTGGCGGAGTGGGGGGCCTACAATGAGCAGTTCTTC. Its protein product is CASSLAEWGAYNEQFF. The V gene is TRBV5-1, the J gene TRBJ2-1; possibly TRBD2 for D (6 bases). The germline V gene encodes CDR1 SGHRS and CDR2 YFSETQ. V was trimmed by 0 bases and J by 2 bases, leaving 12 bases between them. The CDR3 is 16 residues long.